A single sample is the source of the 15 T cell receptor beta chains below, sequenced in a study of T-cell memory formation after mild COVID-19. Via MiXCR, TCRdb re-called the 5' RACE reads, giving one row per CDR3 protein. This table has fewer than 650,000 distinct CDR3 sequences, around a sixth appearing once. The material sequenced was PBMCs or a T cell subset sorted from them (not recorded which). The receptor set was obtained from an adult woman who had mild COVID-19 (a few samples of this study predate the infection). Cell type and time point are not known.

V is TRBV12-3 or TRBV12-4 and J is TRBJ2-1, with a tentative D call TRBD2 (6 bases). With 4 bases removed from V and 12 bases from J, the gap between germline ends came to 13 bases. The CDR3 loop spans 12 amino acids. The CDR3 nucleotides are TGTGCCAGCAGTTCGACCCGGGAGCCGCAGTTCTTC. Translating gives CASSSTREPQFF.

The chain joins TRBV6-2 or TRBV6-3 to TRBJ2-3; D remains ambiguous. In germline, CDR1 is MNHEY, CDR2 SVGEGT. V was shortened by 5 bases and J by 4 bases, with 13 bases between the two germline ends. CDR3 length: 14 residues. The CDR3 loop is CASSPSTLADTQYF. The CDR3 DNA follows: TGTGCCAGCAGTCCTTCGACGCTAGCAGATACGCAGTATTTT.

This rearrangement joins TRBV7-9 to TRBJ2-6; no reliable D call. The CDR3 is 17 residues long. Trimming cost V 5 bases and J 0 bases, with 14 bases left between them. The germline V gene encodes CDR1 SEHNR and CDR2 FQNEAQ (reference sequence). The CDR3 nucleotides are TGTGCCAGCAGCCCCGTGACTGTCAACTCTGGGGCCAACGTCCTGACTTTC. Protein product: CASSPVTVNSGANVLTF.

The chain employs TRBV6-7 and TRBJ1-5; no firm D call. TRBV6-7 is reported as an ORF; its role is uncertain. The CDR3 consists of 12 residues. V dropped 8 bases and J dropped 5 bases, with 10 bases sitting between them. The DNA of the CDR3 is TGTGCCAGCCAACCACGCGATCAGCCCCAGCATTTT. It encodes CASQPRDQPQHF.

CDR3 amino acids: CASSKTTLNTEAFF. The CDR3 nucleotides read TGTGCCAGCAGCAAGACTACTTTGAACACTGAAGCTTTCTTT. This chain uses TRBV9 with TRBJ1-1, with D uncertain. In germline, CDR1 is SGDLS, CDR2 YYNGEE. Trimming cost V 4 bases and J 0 bases, with 10 bases left between them. The CDR3 sequence is 14 residues long.

This clonotype was seen only a few times. This sequence may be a read error, since a much larger clone differs from it by one base. The chain carries TRBV2 and TRBJ2-3; 10 nucleotides agree with TRBD2. Germline CDR1 SNHLY, CDR2 FYNNEI. Trimming removed 6 bases from V and 0 bases from J; junction bases left unmatched: 3. This CDR3 comprises 15 residues. CDR3 DNA sequence: TGTGCCAGCAGGGAGACTAGCGGGAGCACAGATACGCAGTATTTT. Its protein is CASRETSGSTDTQYF.

This clonotype was counted at least ten times. The chain uses TRBV5-1 and TRBJ1-1; D remains ambiguous. Trimming removed 4 bases at V and 0 bases at J, with 7 bases between. The CDR3 loop spans 13 amino acids. From germline, CDR1 is SGHRS and CDR2 YFSETQ. For the CDR3, the DNA is TGCGCCAGCAGCGCCCAGGTGAACACTGAAGCTTTCTTT. Amino acid sequence: CASSAQVNTEAFF. Looking up the rest from reference TRBV5-1 and TRBJ1-1 gives the full variable domain: KAGVTQTPRYLIKTRGQQVTLSCSPISGHRSVSWYQQTPGQGLQFLFEYFSETQRNKGNFPGRFSGRQFSNSRSEMNVSTLELGDSALYLCASSAQVNTEAFFGQGTRLTVV.

J is TRBJ2-1 and V is TRBV3-1, with unresolved D. V shed 1 base and J shed 13 bases, with 11 bases lying between them. The CDR3 spans 12 residues. CDR1 is LGHDT and CDR2 is YNNKEL in the germline V gene (reference sequence). CDR3 sequence reads: CASSQAKGPQFF. The CDR3 DNA reads TGTGCCAGCAGCCAAGCCAAGGGCCCCCAGTTCTTC.

This clonotype was detected a few times. The genes are TRBV7-9 and TRBJ1-1; 7 nucleotides line up with TRBD1. V was clipped by 6 bases and J by 0 bases; unmatched bases: 13. This CDR3 spans 17 amino acids. Germline assignment: CDR1 SEHNR and CDR2 FQNEAQ (reference sequence). Written as DNA, the CDR3 is TGTGCCAGCAGTCTGCTGGGCAGGGGGTATTTGAACACTGAAGCTTTCTTT. Protein product: CASSLLGRGYLNTEAFF.

This clonotype was counted a few times. Here the CDR3 reads CASSLHEGQDYEQYF. DNA of the CDR3: TGTGCCAGCAGCTTACATGAAGGACAGGACTACGAGCAGTACTTC. V gene TRBV7-8 combines with J gene TRBJ2-7; 7 bases agree with TRBD1. The length of the CDR3 is 15 residues. CDR1 is SGHVS and CDR2 is FQNEAQ in the germline V gene. Trimming at V came to 2 bases and at J to 3 bases, leaving 7 bases not matched to a gene.

The chain carries TRBV4-1 and TRBJ1-2; 11 nucleotides line up with TRBD1. Looked up from germline, CDR1 is MGHRA and CDR2 is YSYEKL. The CDR3 runs 16 residues. The trim removed 0 bases at V and 4 bases at J, leaving 4 bases unmatched. CDR3 in amino acids: CASSQDGGQGGYGYTF. The CDR3 nucleotides are TGCGCCAGCAGCCAAGATGGGGGACAGGGGGGCTATGGCTACACCTTC.

This clonotype appeared many times. The chain combines TRBV6-5 with TRBJ2-2, with D possibly TRBD1 on 6 matching bases. The germline V gene has CDR1 MNHEY and CDR2 SVGAGI. This CDR3 has 14 amino acids. Trimming took 6 bases from V and 4 from J, leaving 12 bases between them. The CDR3 is CASRRTDSTGELFF. In nucleotides, the CDR3 is TGTGCCAGCAGACGGACAGATTCCACCGGGGAGCTGTTTTTT.

This clonotype was counted a few times. DNA for the CDR3: TGCGCCAGCAGGCCAGTGGGACAGGCGATTTACCAAGAGACCCAGTACTTC. Translated: CASRPVGQAIYQETQYF. The V call is TRBV5-1, the J call TRBJ2-5; 8 bases line up with TRBD1. Trimming took 5 bases from V and 0 from J; bases not matched to a gene: 12. The germline CDR1 and CDR2 sequences are SGHRS and YFSETQ. CDR3 length equals 17 residues.

In this sample, this clonotype turned up a few times. The genes are TRBV29-1 and TRBJ2-3, with a tentative D call TRBD1 (5 bases). There are 12 residues in the CDR3. V was clipped by 3 bases and J by 3 bases, with 7 bases between them. Germline-derived CDR1 and CDR2 are SQVTM and ANQGSEA. In DNA, the CDR3 is TGCAGCGTTGACCAGGGAACAGATACGCAGTATTTT. This gives the protein CSVDQGTDTQYF.

This clonotype came up a few times. The chain uses TRBV29-1 and TRBJ1-1; 8 bases match TRBD1. V lost 7 bases and J lost 3; bases outside the gene matches: 4. The CDR3 spans 12 residues. The germline V gene encodes CDR1 SQVTM and CDR2 ANQGSEA. The CDR3 DNA is TGCAGCGGAGACAGGGGAGACACTGAAGCTTTCTTT. Translating it yields CSGDRGDTEAFF.